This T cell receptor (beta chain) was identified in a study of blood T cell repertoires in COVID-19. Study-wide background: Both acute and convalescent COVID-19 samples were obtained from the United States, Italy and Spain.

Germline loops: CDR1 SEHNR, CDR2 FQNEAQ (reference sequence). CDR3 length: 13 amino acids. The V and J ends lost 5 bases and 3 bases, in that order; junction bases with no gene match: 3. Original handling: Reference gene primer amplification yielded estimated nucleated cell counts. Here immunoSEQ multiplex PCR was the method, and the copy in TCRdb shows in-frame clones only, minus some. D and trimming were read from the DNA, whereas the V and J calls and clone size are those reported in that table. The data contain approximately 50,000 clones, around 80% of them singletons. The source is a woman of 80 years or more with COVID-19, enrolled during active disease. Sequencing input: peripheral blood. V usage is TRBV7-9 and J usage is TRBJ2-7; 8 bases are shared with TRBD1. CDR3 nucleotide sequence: TGTGCCAGCAGCCGAGACAGGGGCTACGAGCAGTACTTC. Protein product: CASSRDRGYEQYF.